What follows is one T cell receptor beta chain and its context. Random-hexamer reverse transcription was applied to about 0.45 to 1 ug RNA. Via MiXCR, TCRdb re-called the immunoSEQ multiplex PCR reads, giving one row per CDR3 protein. The table includes around 80,000 distinct CDR3 sequences, approximately 93% detected once. The data are from a study of CD8 T cells in Susac syndrome. With 3 bases removed from V and 3 bases from J, the gap between germline ends came to 18 bases. Looked up from germline, CDR1 is SGHTA and CDR2 is FQGNSA. The CDR3 has 17 residues. The TCR was taken from a human donor with Susac syndrome. Sequencing was done on a sample of CD8+ T cells from PBMCs. This rearrangement joins TRBV7-2 to TRBJ1-3; D gene ambiguous. CDR3 in amino acids: CASSFEAEPTGGNTIYF. DNA for the CDR3: TGTGCCAGCAGCTTTGAGGCCGAACCCACCGGTGGAAACACCATATATTTT.